This T cell receptor beta chain was identified in a study of beta chain features in type 1 diabetes. Background on the study: No age, gender or cell yield differences were seen between patients and healthy donors.

The sequenced template was cDNA made from the entire isolated RNA. Data came from immunoSEQ multiplex PCR; TCRdb stores just in-frame clones and leaves some out. Among about 930,000 clones listed, 15% to 20% were seen once. One heparinised draw, averaging about 116 mL, was taken per donor. Sorting with CD45RO/CCR7/CD25/CD127/CD95/CD27 yielded naive, central memory, regulatory and stem-like memory CD4+ cells. The sequence came from a woman aged 18-29 years in good health. Sample: naive CD4+ T cells from blood.

The CDR3 DNA reads TGCGCCAGCGCCCTTTCTCAACGTACTCCTACGAAAGAGCAGTACTTC. Protein product: CASALSQRTPTKEQYF. The genes are TRBV10-2 and TRBJ2-7, with D unclear. Germline-derived CDR1 and CDR2 are WSHSY and SAAADI. V lost 8 bases, J lost 7 bases, and 27 bases lay in between. The CDR3 consists of 16 residues.